Given below is one TCR beta chain in context. The data were produced by immunoSEQ multiplex PCR, yet TCRdb's version contains in-frame clones alone and is incomplete. The table lists fewer than 250,000 clones, about nine tenths of them singletons. Germline V gene lookup returns CDR1 SEHNR and CDR2 FQNEAQ (reference sequence). This CDR3 spans 13 amino acids. Between the trimmed V and J ends, which lost 8 bases and 0 bases, there was a span of 10 bases. These data originate in a study of blood T cell repertoires in COVID-19. V usage is TRBV7-9 and J usage is TRBJ1-2; the D is unclear. This clonotype was sampled from a man over 45 who had been exposed to COVID-19. The sample comprised PBMCs or T cells enriched from blood (not recorded which). CDR3 sequence: CASLRTPNYGYTF. DNA of the CDR3: TGTGCCAGCTTAAGGACTCCTAACTATGGCTACACCTTC.